This paragraph covers one T cell receptor (beta chain) sequence. Isolated per sample were at least 7 million PBMCs. These data belong to a study of blood T cells in healthy people across ages. Combining a sample-barcoded 5' primer with a J-beta primer mix, a second PCR ran for roughly 7 to 11 cycles. The template-switch adaptor was a 5' adaptor with 12 random nucleotides. It tagged each cDNA molecule. TCRdb re-called the 5' RACE reads with MiXCR, one entry per CDR3 protein. This repertoire shows approximately 810,000 distinct CDR3 sequences, 36% found once; its top ten account for 10% to 15%. This CDR3 is built from 20 residues. Germline-derived CDR1 and CDR2 are LGHNA and YNFKEQ.

This TCR was recovered from a man aged 18 to 30 in good health. Sequences were obtained from blood. The rearrangement joins TRBV4-2 to TRBJ2-1, with TRBD2 matching over 12 bases. The tail of the sequence fits TRBJ2-7 better, so the J call may be wrong. The CDR3 loop is CASSQDRGTSGGISDNEQYF. CDR3 coding DNA: TGTGCCAGCAGCCAAGATCGGGGCACTAGCGGGGGGATTTCTGACAATGAGCAGTACTTC.